This T cell receptor beta chain stems from a study of blood T cells in healthy people across ages. Study summary: Using template switching, researchers captured about one barcoded beta molecule for each two T cells.

Samples each yielded at least 5 micrograms of total RNA. As regards this clonotype: Its target is unknown.

It was with a sample-barcoded 5' primer and a J-beta primer mix that a second PCR of roughly 6 to 12 cycles was run. TCRdb processed the 5' RACE reads anew with MiXCR; each CDR3 protein has one entry. The sample lists about 970,000 distinct CDR3 sequences, just over 50% occurring once. The CDR3 sequence is 13 residues long. Germline loops: CDR1 SEHNR, CDR2 FQNEAQ (reference sequence). The V and J ends lost 3 bases and 7 bases respectively, with 9 bases between them. Study results and caveats: Any conclusive comparison of naive versus antigen-experienced cells was prevented by using unsorted PBMCs. It was the long-lived donors that had more naive CD4+ cells and higher diversity than aged donors.

The rearrangement links TRBV7-9 to TRBJ1-4, with a weak D call TRBD1 (5 bases). The source material was blood. The TCR originated in a woman aged 55-70 years in good health. The CDR3 sequence: CASSFWTREKLFF. CDR3 nucleotides: TGTGCCAGCAGCTTCTGGACACGTGAAAAACTGTTTTTT.